These 17 T cell receptor beta chains came from one sample sequenced in a study of CD8+ T cells in alopecia areata. Isolated RNA was reverse transcribed into cDNA used as the sequencing template. Profiling relied on immunoSEQ multiplex PCR, and the TCRdb table lists in-frame clones only, not all of them. The profile shows about 110,000 clones, roughly 64% of them singletons. Sequencing used CD8+ T cells sorted from blood. Receptor source: a human donor in good health.

V and J are TRBV6-5 and TRBJ2-3, with D unresolved. V gave up 6 bases and J gave up 0 bases, with 10 bases separating them. There are 14 residues in the CDR3. Germline V lookup: CDR1 MNHEY, CDR2 SVGAGI. The CDR3 DNA sequence: TGTGCCAGCAGCCCTGTGGGGAGCACAGATACGCAGTATTTT. It translates to CASSPVGSTDTQYF.

The chain employs TRBV13 and TRBJ1-2, with a tentative D call TRBD1 (5 bases). This CDR3 is 16 amino acids long. Trimming took 0 bases from V and 2 from J, leaving 13 bases between them. Germline CDR1 is PRHDT and CDR2 is FYEKMQ (reference sequence). The CDR3 sequence is CASSLGRGSSNYGYTF. The CDR3 nucleotides read TGTGCCAGCAGCTTAGGCCGGGGCAGCAGCAACTATGGCTACACCTTC.

The CDR3: CASSLSTARNGYTF. CDR3 bases: TGCGCCAGCAGCTTATCGACAGCCCGGAATGGCTACACCTTC. The chain couples TRBV5-1 to TRBJ1-2, with D possibly being TRBD1 (5 bases). The CDR3 has 14 residues. Germline V lookup: CDR1 SGHRS, CDR2 YFSETQ. The V end was cut by 2 bases, the J end by 6 bases, with 14 bases between.

This chain connects TRBV5-1 to TRBJ2-3; D remains ambiguous. V was clipped by 4 bases and J by 0 bases, with 9 bases between them. Germline CDR1 SGHRS, CDR2 YFSETQ. The CDR3 extends over 14 amino acids. CDR3 nucleotides: TGCGCCAGCAGCAGCCTAGGAAGCACAGATACGCAGTATTTT. Translated, it gives CASSSLGSTDTQYF.

The chain carries TRBV25-1 and TRBJ2-5; 13 bases match TRBD2. Germline V CDR1 and CDR2: MGHDK, SYGVNS. The CDR3 sequence is 16 residues long. The J segment lost 5 bases and the V segment lost 6 bases, leaving 9 bases of the junction unmatched. DNA for the CDR3: TGTGCCAGCAGGAACCGACTAGCGGGGGGCTTGGAGACCCAGTACTTC. This gives the protein CASRNRLAGGLETQYF. Using reference TRBV25-1 and TRBJ2-5 for the parts outside the CDR3, the full variable domain is EADIYQTPRYLVIGTGKKITLECSQTMGHDKMYWYQQDPGMELHLIHYSYGVNSTEKGDLSSESTVSRIRTEHFPLTLESARPSHTSQYLCASRNRLAGGLETQYFGPGTRLLVL.

The chain carries TRBV7-2 and TRBJ2-7; 9 nucleotides align to TRBD1. Germline CDR1 reads SGHTA; CDR2 reads FQGNSA. The J segment lost 4 bases and the V segment lost 6 bases, leaving 7 bases of the junction unmatched. This CDR3 is 14 amino acids long. DNA of the CDR3: TGTGCCAGCAGTCCGACAGGGGGTGGTTACGAGCAGTACTTC. Its protein is CASSPTGGGYEQYF.

The chain combines TRBV5-1 with TRBJ2-7; 7 nucleotides agree with TRBD1. Germline CDR1 and CDR2: SGHRS and YFSETQ. Unmatched junction bases numbered 1, after V lost 7 bases and J lost 0 bases. This CDR3 is built from 12 residues. CDR3 nucleotide sequence: TGCGCCAGCCGGGACAGCTCCTACGAGCAGTACTTC. Protein product: CASRDSSYEQYF.

This clone was counted between two and nine times. DNA of the CDR3: TGTGCCAGTACCGTCGGGGACAGGGGATATATGAACACTGAAGCTTTCTTT. Its translation: CASTVGDRGYMNTEAFF. This chain links TRBV19 with TRBJ1-1; 10 nucleotides agree with TRBD1. Trimming at V came to 7 bases and at J to 0 bases, leaving 11 bases not matched to a gene. CDR3 size: 17 residues. Germline CDR1 reads LNHDA; CDR2 reads SQIVND (reference sequence).

The chain is built from TRBV4-1 and TRBJ1-1; no firm D call. V lost 0 bases and J 8 bases, leaving 13 bases between the germline ends. CDR1 is MGHRA, CDR2 YSYEKL, per germline. The CDR3 covers 14 residues. The chain's CDR3 is CASSQDRTYPEAFF. CDR3 sequence (DNA): TGCGCCAGCAGCCAAGATCGAACATACCCAGAAGCTTTCTTT.

V gene TRBV5-1 combines with J gene TRBJ2-7; D might be TRBD1 (6 bases). CDR1 and CDR2 from the germline V gene are SGHRS and YFSETQ. The CDR3 has 14 amino acids. The V gene lost 2 bases and the J gene lost 3 bases, with 12 bases spanning the gap. The CDR3 nucleotides read TGCGCCAGCAGCTTACAGGGAAAGGACTACGAGCAGTACTTC. This codes for CASSLQGKDYEQYF.

The chain couples TRBV7-9 to TRBJ2-1; 9 bases are shared with TRBD2. Losses at the gene ends were 4 bases for V and 8 bases for J; bases not matched to a gene: 12. CDR1 and CDR2 (germline): SEHNR, FQNEAQ (reference sequence). The CDR3 covers 16 residues. For the CDR3, the DNA is TGTGCCAGCAGCTCAAAGCGGGGGGATCTTACGGATGAGCAGTTCTTC. Translated, it gives CASSSKRGDLTDEQFF.

The J gene is TRBJ2-3, the V gene TRBV7-8, with D tentatively TRBD1 or TRBD2 (5 bases each). The CDR3 totals 11 residues. V lost 5 bases, J lost 9 bases, and 9 bases lay in between. Germline V gene lookup returns CDR1 SGHVS and CDR2 FQNEAQ. The CDR3 DNA reads TGTGCCAGCAGCCCAGAGGGGACGCAGTATTTT. Translation: CASSPEGTQYF.

In its sample, this clone was seen once. This chain links TRBV13 with TRBJ1-1; D not certain. The CDR3 is 13 residues long. CDR1 and CDR2 from the germline V gene are PRHDT and FYEKMQ (reference sequence). V was pared by 3 bases and J by 0 bases, with 5 bases between. As DNA, the CDR3 is TGTGCCAGCAGCTTTGGTCTGAACACTGAAGCTTTCTTT. Translation: CASSFGLNTEAFF.

Only a few counts were recorded for this clone. The chain couples TRBV7-2 to TRBJ2-3, with TRBD2 identical over 7 bases. V was pared by 1 base and J by 0 bases, with 4 bases of the junction left unmatched. Germline V gene lookup returns CDR1 SGHTA and CDR2 FQGNSA. CDR3 size: 16 residues. Here the CDR3 DNA reads TGTGCCAGCAGCTTAGAGGTCGGGGGGAGCACAGATACGCAGTATTTT. This encodes CASSLEVGGSTDTQYF.

The sample holds one count of this clone. V gene TRBV7-9 combines with J gene TRBJ2-7, with TRBD2 identical over 11 bases. V was clipped by 3 bases and J by 7 bases; unmatched bases: 11. CDR1 is SEHNR, CDR2 FQNEAQ, per germline (reference sequence). This CDR3 contains 16 residues. CDR3: CASSFPPGIAGGEQYF. In DNA form, the CDR3 reads TGTGCCAGCAGCTTCCCCCCTGGGATAGCGGGGGGGGAGCAGTACTTC. The full variable domain, its missing parts supplied by reference TRBV7-9 and TRBJ2-7, is DTGVSQNPRHKITKRGQNVTFRCDPISEHNRLYWYRQTLGQGPEFLTYFQNEAQLEKSRLLSDRFSAERPKGSFSTLEIQRTEQGDSAMYLCASSFPPGIAGGEQYFGPGTRLTVT.

This chain links TRBV4-1 with TRBJ2-1; 13 bases are shared with TRBD2. Germline V lookup: CDR1 MGHRA, CDR2 YSYEKL. V was clipped by 1 base and J by 2 bases; unmatched bases: 2. The CDR3 loop spans 17 amino acids. Written as DNA, the CDR3 is TGCGCCAGCAGCCAAGGGGGGACTAGCGGGGCCTACAATGAGCAGTTCTTC. Its protein product is CASSQGGTSGAYNEQFF.

The table lists this clone with a few counts. The chain couples TRBV30 to TRBJ2-5; maybe TRBD2 (6 bases). This CDR3 region has 12 residues. The V end lost 4 bases, the J end lost 5 bases, and 11 bases lay between the germline ends. Germline CDR1 is GTSNPN and CDR2 is SVGIG (reference sequence). The DNA of the CDR3 is TGTGCCTGGAATACGGGGAGGGAGACCCAGTACTTC. This gives the protein CAWNTGRETQYF.